This TCR beta chain derives from a study of OX40 agonist ivuxolimab in advanced cancers. This table comes from immunoSEQ multiplex PCR, and its TCRdb copy is limited to in-frame clones, with some not included. The table lists approximately 82,000 clones, 84% of them singletons. V was cut by 6 bases and J by 0 bases, with 15 bases left in between. Germline lookup yields CDR1 WSHSY and CDR2 SAAADI. The CDR3 consists of 16 residues. V gene TRBV10-2 combines with J gene TRBJ2-1; tentatively, D is TRBD2 (6 bases). The sequence was collected from an adult with an advanced solid tumor such as melanoma, head and neck, liver or kidney cancer. The sample was CD4+ or CD8+ T cells sorted from blood, taken in a trial of the OX40 agonist ivuxolimab. Here the CDR3 reads CASRSRAGSSYNEQFF. CDR3 nucleotides: TGCGCCAGCAGATCGAGGGCGGGAAGCTCCTACAATGAGCAGTTCTTC.